The clone carrying this TCR beta chain showed up just a few times. This entry comes from a study of cytomegalovirus exposure and HLA in healthy donors. In the study overall: A prior analysis found 117 million unique TCR beta sequences from 150 million to 200 million T cells.

The PCR employed 60 Vbeta primers together with 13 Jbeta primers. Measured with immunoSEQ multiplex PCR; TCRdb has only the in-frame clones, and not every one. The table records about 79,000 clones, under 80% of them present only once. The germline V gene has CDR1 SEHNR and CDR2 FQNEAQ (reference sequence). V lost 5 bases, J lost 3 bases, and 17 bases lay in between. The CDR3 contains 15 residues. The sequencing input was PBMCs. This chain connects TRBV7-9 to TRBJ2-7; tentative D call: TRBD2 (6 bases). This receptor was obtained from a woman aged 45-65 years in good health and CMV-seropositive. CDR3 residues: CASSARSGVVYEQYF. As DNA, the CDR3 is TGTGCCAGCAGCGCGCGGTCGGGGGTTGTCTACGAGCAGTACTTC.